The present entry profiles one T cell receptor (beta chain) with its context. The data belong to a study of technical replicates of blood from a handful of donors. The method was immunoSEQ multiplex PCR; TCRdb's version includes in-frame clones alone and lacks a portion of them. The sample includes about 56,000 clones, 93% of them seen just once. The germline CDR1 and CDR2 sequences are SNHLY and FYNNEI. CDR3 length: 14 residues. V trimming: 4 bases; J trimming: 1 base; junction bases outside the gene matches: 3. The source material was PBMCs. The chain combines TRBV2 with TRBJ2-7; 8 bases align to TRBD1. The TCR originated in a human donor in good health. Some clones in this sample may be carry-over from other donors' samples. Here the CDR3 DNA reads TGTGCCAGCAGTGGATACAGGGGGTCCTACGAGCAGTACTTC. Protein: CASSGYRGSYEQYF.